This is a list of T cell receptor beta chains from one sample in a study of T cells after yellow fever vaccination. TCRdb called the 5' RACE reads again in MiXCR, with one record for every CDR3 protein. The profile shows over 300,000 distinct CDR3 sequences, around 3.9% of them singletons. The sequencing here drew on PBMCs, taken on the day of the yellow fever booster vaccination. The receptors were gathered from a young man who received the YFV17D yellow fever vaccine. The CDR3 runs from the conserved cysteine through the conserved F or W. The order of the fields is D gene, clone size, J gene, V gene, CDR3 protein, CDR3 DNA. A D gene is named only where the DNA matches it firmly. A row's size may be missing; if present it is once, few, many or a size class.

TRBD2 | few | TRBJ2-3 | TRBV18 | CASSELAGSTDTQYF | TGTGCCAGCTCAGAGCTAGCGGGAAGCACAGATACGCAGTATTTT
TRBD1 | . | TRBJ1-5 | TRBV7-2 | CASSSTGGNQPQHF | TGTGCCAGCAGCTCTACAGGGGGCAATCAGCCCCAGCATTTT
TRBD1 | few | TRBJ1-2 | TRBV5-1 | CASSFSQGANAGYTF | TGCGCCAGCAGCTTTTCACAGGGGGCGAATGCGGGCTACACCTTC
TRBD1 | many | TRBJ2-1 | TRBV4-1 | CASSRPGQGAGNEQFF | TGCGCCAGCAGCCGGCCGGGACAGGGGGCAGGCAATGAGCAGTTCTTC
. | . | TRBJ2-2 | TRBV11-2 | CASSPSAGELFF | TGTGCCAGCAGCCCTTCGGCCGGGGAGCTGTTTTTT
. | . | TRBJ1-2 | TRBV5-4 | CASRVGTLDGYTF | TGTGCCAGCAGGGTCGGGACTCTTGATGGCTACACCTTC
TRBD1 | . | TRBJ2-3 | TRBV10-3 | CAIRVGTGPATDTQYF | TGTGCCATCAGGGTCGGGACAGGGCCTGCCACAGATACGCAGTATTTT
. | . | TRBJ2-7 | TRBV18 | CASSGSRNGEQYF | TGTGCCAGCTCAGGATCACGGAACGGCGAGCAGTACTTC
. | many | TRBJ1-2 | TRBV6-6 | CASSPTEYGYTF | TGTGCCAGCAGCCCGACTGAGTATGGCTACACCTTC
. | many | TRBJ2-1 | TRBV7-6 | CASSLGWGAGEQFF | TGTGCCAGCAGCTTAGGATGGGGGGCGGGTGAGCAGTTCTTC
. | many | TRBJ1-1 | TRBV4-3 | CASSQEGGGRWNTEAFF | TGCGCCAGCAGCCAAGAAGGGGGAGGCAGGTGGAACACTGAAGCTTTCTTT
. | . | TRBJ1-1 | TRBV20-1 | CSARLEWTEAFF | TGCAGTGCTCGTCTCGAGTGGACTGAAGCTTTCTTT
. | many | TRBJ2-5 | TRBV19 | CASSWAGAQETQYF | TGTGCCAGTAGTTGGGCGGGGGCACAAGAGACCCAGTACTTC
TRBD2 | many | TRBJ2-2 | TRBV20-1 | CSDTTPKRGGRHGELFF | TGCAGTGACACAACCCCGAAGCGGGGGGGCCGTCACGGGGAGCTGTTTTTT
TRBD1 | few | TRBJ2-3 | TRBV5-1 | CASGLDRGTNTQYF | TGCGCCAGCGGCTTGGACAGGGGTACAAATACGCAGTATTTT
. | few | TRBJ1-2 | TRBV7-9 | CASSLSRANYGYTF | TGTGCCAGCAGCTTATCGCGTGCGAACTATGGCTACACCTTC
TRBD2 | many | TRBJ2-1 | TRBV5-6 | CASSLEASGAYDYNEQFF | TGTGCCAGCAGCTTGGAAGCTAGCGGGGCCTATGACTACAATGAGCAGTTCTTC
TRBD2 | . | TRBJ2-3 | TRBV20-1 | CSAPRGGQTDTQYF | TGCAGTGCTCCACGGGGGGGGCAGACAGATACGCAGTATTTT
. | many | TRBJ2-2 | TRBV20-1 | CSALRGGPNTGELFF | TGCAGTGCCCTTAGGGGGGGGCCCAACACCGGGGAGCTGTTTTTT
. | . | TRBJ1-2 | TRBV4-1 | CASSQERGPNVYGYTF | TGCGCCAGCAGCCAAGAGCGGGGACCCAATGTCTATGGCTACACCTTC
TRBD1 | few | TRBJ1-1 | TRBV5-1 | CASSPGQGLAEAFF | TGCGCCAGCAGCCCCGGACAGGGTTTGGCTGAAGCTTTCTTT
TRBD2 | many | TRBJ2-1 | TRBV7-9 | CASSPRGGRGNEQFF | TGTGCCAGCAGCCCCCGGGGGGGCCGAGGCAATGAGCAGTTCTTC
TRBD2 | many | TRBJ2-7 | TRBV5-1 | CASSQNPGLAWHEQYF | TGCGCCAGCAGCCAAAACCCGGGACTAGCTTGGCACGAGCAGTACTTC
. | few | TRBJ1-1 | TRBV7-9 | CASSVRGLNTEAFF | TGTGCCAGCAGCGTCAGGGGATTGAACACTGAAGCTTTCTTT
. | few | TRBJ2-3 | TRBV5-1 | CASKSGQGTDTQYF | TGCGCCAGCAAGTCGGGGCAGGGCACAGATACGCAGTATTTT
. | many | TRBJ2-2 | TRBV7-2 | CASSLRMRGANTGELFF | TGTGCCAGCAGCTTAAGGATGCGGGGTGCGAACACCGGGGAGCTGTTTTTT
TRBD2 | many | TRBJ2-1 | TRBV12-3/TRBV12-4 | CASSPSGSYNEQFF | TGTGCCAGCAGTCCTAGCGGGTCTTACAATGAGCAGTTCTTC
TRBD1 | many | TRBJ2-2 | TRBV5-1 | CASSPQGPTGELFF | TGCGCCAGCAGCCCACAGGGGCCCACCGGGGAGCTGTTTTTT
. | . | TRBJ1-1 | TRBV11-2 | CASSLEGGGGMAFF | TGTGCCAGCAGCTTAGAAGGAGGGGGAGGTATGGCTTTCTTT
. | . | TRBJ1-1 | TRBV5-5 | CASSLRARENTEAFF | TGTGCCAGCAGCTTGAGGGCCCGAGAGAACACTGAAGCTTTCTTT
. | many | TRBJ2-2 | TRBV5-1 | CASSLETTNTGELFF | TGCGCCAGCAGCTTGGAGACAACGAACACCGGGGAGCTGTTTTTT
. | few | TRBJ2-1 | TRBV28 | CASTPSRTAQYPYNEQFF | TGTGCCAGCACCCCAAGTAGGACAGCCCAATACCCCTACAATGAGCAGTTCTTC
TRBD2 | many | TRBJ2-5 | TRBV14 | CASSQVGILAGLETQYF | TGTGCCAGCAGCCAAGTCGGGATACTAGCGGGGTTGGAGACCCAGTACTTC
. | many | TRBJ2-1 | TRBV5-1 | CASSRGSYNEQFF | TGCGCCAGCAGCCGGGGCTCCTACAATGAGCAGTTCTTC
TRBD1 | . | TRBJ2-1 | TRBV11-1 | CASSRGGQGQYNEQFF | TGTGCCAGCAGCCGAGGGGGACAGGGGCAATACAATGAGCAGTTCTTC
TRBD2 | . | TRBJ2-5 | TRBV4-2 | CASSQVGRAETQYF | TGTGCCAGCAGCCAGGTTGGGAGGGCGGAGACCCAGTACTTC
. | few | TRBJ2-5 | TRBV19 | CASSDDGGAETQYF | TGTGCCAGTAGTGATGACGGGGGAGCAGAGACCCAGTACTTC
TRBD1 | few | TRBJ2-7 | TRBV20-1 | CSARRQGAYEQYF | TGCAGTGCTCGACGACAGGGTGCCTACGAGCAGTACTTC
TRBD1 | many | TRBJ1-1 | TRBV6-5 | CASTAAGGADRGAFF | TGTGCCAGCACCGCAGCAGGGGGGGCGGATCGTGGAGCTTTCTTT
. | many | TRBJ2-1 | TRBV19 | CASSNYNEQFF | TGTGCCAGTAGTAACTACAATGAGCAGTTCTTC
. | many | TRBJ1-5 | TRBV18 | CASSPRGNSNQPQHF | TGTGCCAGCTCACCACGGGGGAATAGCAATCAGCCCCAGCATTTT
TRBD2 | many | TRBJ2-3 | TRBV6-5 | CASSYGRVADTQYF | TGTGCCAGCAGTTACGGGAGGGTTGCAGATACGCAGTATTTT
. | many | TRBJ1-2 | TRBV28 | CASSPQFNYGYTF | TGTGCCAGCAGTCCTCAGTTTAACTATGGCTACACCTTC
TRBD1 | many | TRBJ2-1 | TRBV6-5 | CASSYSRLDRGIF | TGTGCCAGCAGTTACTCTAGGTTGGACAGGGGAATCTTC
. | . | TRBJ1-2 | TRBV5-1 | CASSPSLGNNYGYTF | TGCGCCAGCAGCCCGAGTCTGGGAAATAACTATGGCTACACCTTC
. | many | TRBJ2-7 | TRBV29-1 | CSVGIGDTPEQYF | TGCAGCGTTGGAATCGGGGATACGCCCGAGCAGTACTTC
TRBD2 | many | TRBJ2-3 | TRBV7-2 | CASSSTRGAGTDTQYF | TGTGCCAGCAGCTCAACGCGGGGGGCAGGCACAGATACGCAGTATTTT